A selection of T cell receptor beta chains follows, all from one sample in a study of cytomegalovirus exposure and HLA in healthy donors. The assay was immunoSEQ multiplex PCR, and TCRdb's table has in-frame clones only and misses some. This sample has about 140,000 clones, with about four fifths found just once. Source material: PBMCs. The receptors stem from a male donor in good health and CMV-seronegative. The CDR3 runs from the conserved cysteine through the conserved F or W. Fields, in order: D gene, clone size, CDR3 length, V gene, J gene, CDR3 DNA, CDR3 protein. The D gene is left open where the match is weak. Expanded clones are given a class, and other clones once, few, many or no size at all.

d_gene: TRBD1; abundance: NA; len: 16; v_gene: TRBV19; j_gene: TRBJ1-1; CDR3nt: TGTGCCAGTAGTACCAGGGACAGGGGGAGGAACACTGAAGCTTTCTTT; CDR3aa: CASSTRDRGRNTEAFF
d_gene: TRBD1; abundance: NA; len: 14; v_gene: TRBV6-1; j_gene: TRBJ2-5; CDR3nt: TGTGCCAGCCGAGACAGGGGGATTGGGGAGACCCAGTACTTC; CDR3aa: CASRDRGIGETQYF
d_gene: TRBD1; abundance: once; len: 13; v_gene: TRBV18; j_gene: TRBJ2-7; CDR3nt: TGTGCCAGCTCACCACGGACAGGGCCCGAGCAGTACTTC; CDR3aa: CASSPRTGPEQYF
d_gene: NA; abundance: few; len: 12; v_gene: TRBV2; j_gene: TRBJ1-4; CDR3nt: TGTGCCAGCGGGGGGGTCGATGAAAAACTGTTTTTT; CDR3aa: CASGGVDEKLFF
d_gene: TRBD1; abundance: few; len: 15; v_gene: TRBV4-2; j_gene: TRBJ1-4; CDR3nt: TGTGCCAGCAGCCAGGGACAGGGGGATAATGAAAAACTGTTTTTT; CDR3aa: CASSQGQGDNEKLFF
d_gene: NA; abundance: NA; len: 17; v_gene: TRBV2; j_gene: TRBJ1-4; CDR3nt: TGTGCCAGCAGTCCAGTAGGACTGGGCTCAACTAATGAAAAACTGTTTTTT; CDR3aa: CASSPVGLGSTNEKLFF
d_gene: TRBD1; abundance: NA; len: 14; v_gene: TRBV6-6; j_gene: TRBJ1-5; CDR3nt: TGTGCCAGCAGCGACAGGGGTAGCAATCAGCCCCAGCATTTT; CDR3aa: CASSDRGSNQPQHF
d_gene: NA; abundance: NA; len: 16; v_gene: TRBV9; j_gene: TRBJ2-1; CDR3nt: TGTGCCAGCAGCCGACATCCCGGGACTGGAAACAATGAGCAGTTCTTC; CDR3aa: CASSRHPGTGNNEQFF
d_gene: NA; abundance: NA; len: 12; v_gene: TRBV6-5; j_gene: TRBJ1-2; CDR3nt: TGTGCCAGCAGTGCGGGACTCGTGGGCTACACCTTC; CDR3aa: CASSAGLVGYTF
d_gene: NA; abundance: few; len: 14; v_gene: TRBV4-3; j_gene: TRBJ2-7; CDR3nt: TGCGCCAGCAGCCAAGGGGACACCTCCTACGAGCAGTACTTC; CDR3aa: CASSQGDTSYEQYF
d_gene: NA; abundance: NA; len: 18; v_gene: TRBV7-9; j_gene: TRBJ2-2; CDR3nt: TGTGCCAGCAGCTTAGGTTTCGGACAGATTGCGAACACCGGGGAGCTGTTTTTT; CDR3aa: CASSLGFGQIANTGELFF
d_gene: NA; abundance: NA; len: 13; v_gene: TRBV29-1; j_gene: TRBJ1-2; CDR3nt: TGCAGCGTTGAAAGTCAGGGGATTAGTGGCTACACCTTC; CDR3aa: CSVESQGISGYTF
d_gene: NA; abundance: few; len: 16; v_gene: TRBV5-6; j_gene: TRBJ1-5; CDR3nt: TGTGCCAGCAGCTTAACAGCCTTACATAGCAATCAGCCCCAGCATTTT; CDR3aa: CASSLTALHSNQPQHF
d_gene: TRBD1; abundance: NA; len: 15; v_gene: TRBV27; j_gene: TRBJ2-2; CDR3nt: TGTGCCAGCAGTCCTGGGACAGGGAACACCGGGGAGCTGTTTTTT; CDR3aa: CASSPGTGNTGELFF
d_gene: NA; abundance: NA; len: 16; v_gene: TRBV11-2; j_gene: TRBJ1-4; CDR3nt: TGTGCCAGCAGCTTAGGGGTGTTGGCGGCTAATGAAAAACTGTTTTTT; CDR3aa: CASSLGVLAANEKLFF
d_gene: NA; abundance: NA; len: 17; v_gene: TRBV4-2; j_gene: TRBJ2-3; CDR3nt: TGTGCCAGCAGCCAACCCCGGGGTAGCGTCAGCACAGATACGCAGTATTTT; CDR3aa: CASSQPRGSVSTDTQYF
d_gene: NA; abundance: once; len: 12; v_gene: TRBV11-3; j_gene: TRBJ1-2; CDR3nt: TGTGCCAGCAGCTTAGATCACAGTGGCTACACCTTC; CDR3aa: CASSLDHSGYTF
d_gene: NA; abundance: NA; len: 14; v_gene: TRBV11-3; j_gene: TRBJ2-7; CDR3nt: TGTGCCAGCAGCCCAAGGGGGGAGGGTAGCGAGCAGTACTTC; CDR3aa: CASSPRGEGSEQYF
d_gene: TRBD1; abundance: NA; len: 15; v_gene: TRBV6-1; j_gene: TRBJ2-2; CDR3nt: TGTGCCAGCTCAACAGGGGGCGCGAACACCGGGGAGCTGTTTTTT; CDR3aa: CASSTGGANTGELFF
d_gene: NA; abundance: few; len: 15; v_gene: TRBV7-3; j_gene: TRBJ2-2; CDR3nt: TGTGCCAGCAGCTTAACGGGGGGGAACACCGGGGAGCTGTTTTTT; CDR3aa: CASSLTGGNTGELFF
d_gene: NA; abundance: NA; len: 15; v_gene: TRBV4-1; j_gene: TRBJ1-2; CDR3nt: TGCGCCAGCAGCCAAGAGACAGCTTCTAACTATGGCTACACCTTC; CDR3aa: CASSQETASNYGYTF
d_gene: NA; abundance: NA; len: 17; v_gene: TRBV5-8; j_gene: TRBJ1-1; CDR3nt: TGTGCCAGCAGCTTGGTTAGGCGGCTTTTACGGGGCACTGAAGCTTTCTTT; CDR3aa: CASSLVRRLLRGTEAFF
d_gene: TRBD2; abundance: NA; len: 16; v_gene: TRBV15; j_gene: TRBJ2-3; CDR3nt: TGTGCCACCAGCAGAGTAGCGGGGGTTAGATCAGATACGCAGTATTTT; CDR3aa: CATSRVAGVRSDTQYF
d_gene: TRBD1; abundance: few; len: 15; v_gene: TRBV18; j_gene: TRBJ2-7; CDR3nt: TGTGCCAGCTCACCGTCCTCGACAGGGAATTACGAGCAGTACTTC; CDR3aa: CASSPSSTGNYEQYF